This TCR beta chain was captured by sequencing in a study of T cell responses to AZD1222 COVID-19 vaccine. Produced via immunoSEQ multiplex PCR; TCRdb's table is partial and in-frame only. The sample carries about 100,000 clones, 80% to 95% recorded once. Only one count was recorded for this clone. This receptor was obtained from an adult in good health. Sequenced material: peripheral blood, taken on day 0 of AZD1222 vaccination.

CDR3 nucleotide sequence: TGTGCCAGCAGTTGGCCGGGACAGGGAGGCTATGGCTACACCTTC. Amino acids: CASSWPGQGGYGYTF. This chain links TRBV28 with TRBJ1-2; 9 bases line up with TRBD1. Germline CDR1 MDHEN, CDR2 SYDVKM. CDR3 length: 15 amino acids. J was trimmed by 4 bases and V by 4 bases; bases with no gene match: 7.